A single sample gave rise to the 19 T cell receptor beta chains below, sequenced in a study of T cells in localized non-small cell lung cancer (dated by TCRdb to about 2020). Receptor amplification or capture employed the immunoSEQ multiplex PCR assay. The immuneACCESS repertoire file appears here via TCRdb, limited to in-frame rearrangements. These files lack a portion of the clones; in checked studies, under half of the deficit traces to unresolved V genes, and the cause of the others is not known. The sample table records 20,000 to 30,000 clones; roughly nine tenths of these occur just once. More than 2.5% of the sample lies in the top ten. This material consisted of peripheral blood, taken before any cancer treatment. Every receptor here comes from a woman aged 40-69 years with stage I lung adenocarcinoma.

This clone showed up just a few times. This chain uses TRBV5-6 with TRBJ2-2; D gene uncertain. V was clipped by 2 bases and J by 3 bases, with 11 bases between them. Germline-derived CDR1 and CDR2 are SGHDT and YYEEEE. This CDR3 region has 15 residues. The CDR3 DNA sequence: TGTGCCAGCAGCTTAGGCTCTTCTTACACCGGGGAGCTGTTTTTT. Translation: CASSLGSSYTGELFF.

The chain links TRBV6-4 to TRBJ1-2; D gene ambiguous. Germline CDR1 reads MRHNA; CDR2 reads SNTAGT. Trimming shortened V by 0 bases and J by 4 bases, and 15 bases separated the two germline ends. This CDR3 is built from 16 residues. Written as DNA, the CDR3 is TGTGCCAGCAGTGACTCTACATTCGGTAGGCTCTATGGCTACACCTTC. Protein sequence: CASSDSTFGRLYGYTF.

This chain links TRBV19 with TRBJ1-5, with a tentative D call TRBD1 (6 bases). The CDR3 totals 14 residues. The V and J ends lost 1 base and 6 bases respectively, with 10 bases between them. CDR1 and CDR2 (germline): LNHDA, SQIVND (reference sequence). The CDR3 DNA reads TGTGCCAGTAGTATAGGCAGGGGTGGTCAGCCCCAGCATTTT. Its protein is CASSIGRGGQPQHF.

This chain uses TRBV7-2 with TRBJ1-5; 7 bases are a match to TRBD1. Germline lookup yields CDR1 SGHTA and CDR2 FQGNSA. The CDR3 covers 15 residues. Trimming cost V 5 bases and J 3 bases; bases outside gene matches: 7. The CDR3 spells CASSPQGSLNQPQHF. The CDR3 region has the DNA TGTGCCAGCAGCCCACAGGGGAGCCTCAATCAGCCCCAGCATTTT.

This clone was detected a few times. The chain has TRBV28 and TRBJ2-7; TRBD2 matches at 7 bases. V was pared by 7 bases and J by 3 bases, with 6 bases of the junction left unmatched. Germline V gives CDR1 MDHEN, CDR2 SYDVKM. The CDR3 consists of 13 residues. The CDR3 DNA reads as TGTGCCAGCACCAAGCGGGGCCGCTACGAGCAGTACTTC. The encoded protein is CASTKRGRYEQYF.

This clone was recorded once. The V and J genes are TRBV7-3 and TRBJ2-1, with 10 bases lining up with TRBD2. Per germline, CDR1 SGHTA and CDR2 FQGTGA. After removal of 5 bases from V and 10 bases from J, the junction contained 8 bases not matched to a gene. The CDR3 is 14 residues long. CDR3 coding DNA: TGTGCCAGCAGCGCTGGACTAGCGGCGAGCGAGCAGTTCTTC. Its translation is CASSAGLAASEQFF.

The CDR3 DNA reads TGCGCCAGCAGCCAAGATGCGGGATTGACCTACAATGAGCAGTTCTTC. This encodes CASSQDAGLTYNEQFF. This chain connects TRBV4-1 to TRBJ2-1; D might be TRBD2 (6 bases). Trimming shortened V by 0 bases and J by 2 bases, and 11 bases separated the two germline ends. The CDR3 length is 16 residues. Germline V lookup: CDR1 MGHRA, CDR2 YSYEKL.

This clone has only one observation. The chain combines TRBV4-1 with TRBJ2-5, with 7 positions matching TRBD1. Losses at the gene ends were 4 bases for V and 9 bases for J; bases not matched to a gene: 14. This CDR3 contains 15 residues. CDR1 is MGHRA and CDR2 is YSYEKL in the germline V gene. As DNA, the CDR3 is TGCGCCAGCAGCCGGGCCAAGGGGGCGTTCGGGGCCCAGTACTTC. Translating it yields CASSRAKGAFGAQYF.

The rearrangement uses TRBV6-5 and TRBJ1-5; no clear D gene. Germline loops: CDR1 MNHEY, CDR2 SVGAGI. CDR3 size: 12 residues. Trimming cost V 6 bases and J 6 bases, with 9 bases left between them. The CDR3 DNA sequence: TGTGCCAGCAGAGGCCGAGGTCAGCCCCAGCATTTT. Translation gives CASRGRGQPQHF.

The chain is built from TRBV10-2 and TRBJ1-5, with a possible D match to TRBD1 (6 bases). CDR1 and CDR2 from the germline V gene are WSHSY and SAAADI. Trimming pared 7 bases from V and 2 bases from J, leaving 15 bases between. The CDR3 loop spans 15 amino acids. The DNA of the CDR3 is TGCGCCAGCATGCGTGAGACAGGCCGCAATCAGCCCCAGCATTTT. Protein sequence: CASMRETGRNQPQHF.

V and J are TRBV4-2 and TRBJ2-7, with 16 bases identical to TRBD2. This CDR3 comprises 18 residues. J gave up 3 bases and V 1 base, and 6 bases lay outside the gene matches. The germline CDR1 and CDR2 sequences are LGHNA and YNFKEQ. The CDR3 is CASSQAGLAGGPGYEQYF. In DNA form, the CDR3 reads TGTGCCAGCAGCCAAGCGGGACTAGCGGGAGGGCCGGGCTACGAGCAGTACTTC.

This clone was recorded once. V and J are TRBV9 and TRBJ2-7; no clear D gene. The CDR3 consists of 16 residues. V gave up 3 bases and J gave up 0 bases, with 16 bases separating them. CDR1 is SGDLS, CDR2 YYNGEE, per germline. As DNA, the CDR3 is TGTGCCAGCAGCGGGGGTGGTCCTCTGAGCTCCTACGAGCAGTACTTC. Its translation: CASSGGGPLSSYEQYF.

The rearrangement links TRBV9 to TRBJ2-1; 8 bases fit TRBD2. The germline V gene encodes CDR1 SGDLS and CDR2 YYNGEE. The CDR3 length is 15 residues. Unmatched junction bases numbered 4, after V lost 5 bases and J lost 0 bases. This chain's CDR3 is CASRSSGSSYNEQFF. The CDR3 bases are TGTGCCAGCAGATCCAGCGGGAGCTCCTACAATGAGCAGTTCTTC.

The rearrangement uses TRBV6-1 and TRBJ1-5, with 8 bases lining up with TRBD1. Germline V CDR1 and CDR2: MNHNS, SASEGT. CDR3 length equals 14 residues. The J segment lost 7 bases and the V segment lost 6 bases, leaving 8 bases of the junction unmatched. This CDR3 is CASSGQGGRQPQHF. CDR3 sequence (DNA): TGTGCCAGCAGCGGACAGGGAGGAAGACAGCCCCAGCATTTT.

This rearrangement joins TRBV4-1 to TRBJ2-5; D perhaps matches TRBD2 (5 bases). Trimming removed 1 base at V and 3 bases at J, with 18 bases between. Germline V CDR1 and CDR2: MGHRA, YSYEKL. The CDR3 is 17 residues long. CDR3 amino acids: CASSQALVPRAKETQYF. The CDR3 nucleotides read TGCGCCAGCAGCCAAGCCCTAGTTCCGAGGGCAAAAGAGACCCAGTACTTC.

The J gene is TRBJ2-7, the V gene TRBV7-9, with 7 nucleotides matching TRBD1. The CDR3 has 14 residues. In germline, CDR1 is SEHNR, CDR2 FQNEAQ (reference sequence). Losses at the gene ends were 5 bases for V and 11 bases for J; bases not matched to a gene: 15. CDR3 sequence (DNA): TGTGCCAGCAGCCCAATTAACGATCCGGGACAGAAGTACTTC. It translates to CASSPINDPGQKYF.

The chain employs TRBV7-9 and TRBJ2-3, with a possible D match to TRBD2 (5 bases). This CDR3 contains 14 residues. V was pared by 2 bases and J by 6 bases, with 12 bases between. Germline lookup yields CDR1 SEHNR and CDR2 FQNEAQ (reference sequence). CDR3 in amino acids: CASSLSGGPDTQYF. CDR3 bases: TGTGCCAGCAGCTTATCGGGCGGGCCGGATACGCAGTATTTT. Supplemented by reference TRBV7-9 and TRBJ2-3, the full variable domain reads DTGVSQNPRHKITKRGQNVTFRCDPISEHNRLYWYRQTLGQGPEFLTYFQNEAQLEKSRLLSDRFSAERPKGSFSTLEIQRTEQGDSAMYLCASSLSGGPDTQYFGPGTRLTVL.

This chain links TRBV6-6 with TRBJ2-5; TRBD2 aligns across 11 bases. With V trimmed by 6 bases and J by 1 base, 4 bases remained unmatched. The CDR3 runs 15 residues. The germline V gene has CDR1 MNHNY and CDR2 SVGAGI (reference sequence). The CDR3 DNA is TGTGCCAGCAGCCCCGGGACTAGCGGCCAAGAGACCCAGTACTTC. Amino acid sequence: CASSPGTSGQETQYF.

This clone was seen a single time. This chain connects TRBV6-4 to TRBJ2-7, with D possibly matching TRBD2 (6 bases). The CDR3 consists of 14 residues. Trimming cost V 4 bases and J 6 bases, with 16 bases left between them. Germline CDR1 and CDR2: MRHNA and SNTAGT. CDR3 residues: CASSGGLTPLEQYF. In DNA form, the CDR3 reads TGTGCCAGCAGTGGGGGACTTACCCCTCTCGAGCAGTACTTC.